This TCR beta chain is from a study of blood T cells in healthy people across ages. Study-level background: Per every two T cells, about one barcoded beta molecule was captured by template switching. Broader study findings: Shifts in expanded clonotypes may have been confounded by donor CMV status, which was unknown.

This clonotype was observed a handful of times. Its antigen is not known. Extracted total RNA amounted to at least 5.5 micrograms for each sample. Primers used in a second PCR of roughly 7 to 12 cycles were a sample-barcoded 5' primer and a J-beta primer mix. From the 5' RACE reads, TCRdb called clonotypes with MiXCR, one entry per CDR3 protein. The data show around 1,100,000 distinct CDR3 sequences, around two fifths seen once. The length of the CDR3 is 15 residues. The trim removed 4 bases at V and 1 base at J, leaving 7 bases unmatched. Looked up from germline, CDR1 is DFQATT and CDR2 is SNEGSKA (reference sequence).

This sequence originates from a man aged 18 to 29 in good health. The sample comprised blood. The chain joins TRBV20-1 to TRBJ2-3; 8 bases map to TRBD2. The CDR3 DNA reads as TGCAGTGCTATCAGAGCGGGGGCACGCACAGATACGCAGTATTTT. Residues: CSAIRAGARTDTQYF.